This is a list of T cell receptor beta chains from one sample in a study of T cells in Graves' hyperthyroidism and ophthalmopathy. TCRdb itself ran the multiplex PCR reads through MiXCR, one entry per CDR3 protein. Of about 480,000 distinct CDR3 sequences in the sample, over 13% were seen once. Sequenced material: blood. These receptor sequences come from a woman aged 18 to 35 with Graves' hyperthyroidism. Both conserved end residues are part of each CDR3. Part of the rows lack a size; the others show once, few, many or a class for expanded clones.

abundance: many
v_gene: TRBV3-1
CDR3aa: CASSHNVGRGSSPLHF

abundance: -
v_gene: TRBV25-1
CDR3aa: CASSDPGGAYGYTF

abundance: -
v_gene: TRBV5-1
CDR3aa: CASSPRVPTDTQYF

abundance: many
v_gene: TRBV11-1
CDR3aa: CASSLKARQETQYF

abundance: many
v_gene: TRBV13
CDR3aa: CASSLASGIYNEQFF

abundance: -
v_gene: TRBV30
CDR3aa: CAWTHQGGGGFSPLHF

abundance: few
v_gene: TRBV30
CDR3aa: CAWSDSRLGYNEQFF

abundance: many
v_gene: TRBV19
CDR3aa: CASSIGPGYGYTF

abundance: -
v_gene: TRBV6-2/TRBV6-3
CDR3aa: CASSQPTGGANTEALF

abundance: many
v_gene: TRBV29-1
CDR3aa: CSVPGKLDSPYEQYF

abundance: few
v_gene: TRBV11-2
CDR3aa: CASSSSGRLAGRGYEQYF

abundance: -
v_gene: TRBV24-1
CDR3aa: CAASDLDRGETQYF

abundance: many
v_gene: TRBV19
CDR3aa: CASSIGQNTEAFF

abundance: -
v_gene: TRBV7-2
CDR3aa: CASSSLRGQGENTEAFF

abundance: many
v_gene: TRBV2
CDR3aa: CASRPTANTEAFF

abundance: few
v_gene: TRBV6-1
CDR3aa: CASTDIGGYEQYF

abundance: many
v_gene: TRBV12-3/TRBV12-4
CDR3aa: CASTDAGRHSEKLFF

abundance: many
v_gene: TRBV12-3/TRBV12-4
CDR3aa: CASSPENRGYIQYF

abundance: few
v_gene: TRBV27
CDR3aa: CASKIRGSPPEQPQHF

abundance: many
v_gene: TRBV3-1
CDR3aa: CASSHHTGTARRFPYEQYF

abundance: few
v_gene: TRBV19
CDR3aa: CASSIDRGPFDTQYF

abundance: -
v_gene: TRBV10-3
CDR3aa: CAISDTGSYEQYF

abundance: -
v_gene: TRBV13
CDR3aa: CASTLGDQPQHF

abundance: many
v_gene: TRBV2
CDR3aa: CASTTGGWETQYF

abundance: few
v_gene: TRBV6-1
CDR3aa: CLTGVSTDTQYF

abundance: many
v_gene: TRBV18
CDR3aa: CASSPGQDNEKLFF

abundance: many
v_gene: TRBV5-1
CDR3aa: CASSRWADRVSDTQYF

abundance: few
v_gene: TRBV3-1
CDR3aa: CASSPSDRGLVNEQFF

abundance: many
v_gene: TRBV7-9
CDR3aa: CASSLKTGVGTEAFF

abundance: few
v_gene: TRBV7-9
CDR3aa: CASSYLSRRGYTF

abundance: -
v_gene: TRBV5-5
CDR3aa: CASSLVGPGNQPQHF

abundance: many
v_gene: TRBV10-3
CDR3aa: CAISGLEVRGTGELFF

abundance: few
v_gene: TRBV5-6
CDR3aa: CASSVGPRVSDTQYF

abundance: -
v_gene: TRBV12-3/TRBV12-4
CDR3aa: CASSFATAREQFF

abundance: -
v_gene: TRBV4-1
CDR3aa: CASSQNRGLQETQYF

abundance: many
v_gene: TRBV12-3/TRBV12-4
CDR3aa: CASSPGERTGELFF

abundance: many
v_gene: TRBV28
CDR3aa: CASSFDTVSGNTIYF

abundance: many
v_gene: TRBV11-3
CDR3aa: CASSAHQARETQYF

abundance: many
v_gene: TRBV11-3
CDR3aa: CASSPGGEQFF

abundance: -
v_gene: TRBV11-3
CDR3aa: CASSSKGGGYEQYF

abundance: many
v_gene: TRBV25-1
CDR3aa: CASSEWRGGRSYEQYF

abundance: -
v_gene: TRBV2
CDR3aa: CASSPLSSGGEDTQYF

abundance: few
v_gene: TRBV30
CDR3aa: CAWSGGWNTEAFF

abundance: -
v_gene: TRBV11-3
CDR3aa: CASSSGNSGNTIYF

abundance: -
v_gene: TRBV20-1
CDR3aa: CSARWKAGTSGITDTQYF

abundance: many
v_gene: TRBV25-1
CDR3aa: CASSDPTGTGANVLTF

abundance: many
v_gene: TRBV5-1
CDR3aa: CASSLEPGEETQYF

abundance: many
v_gene: TRBV30
CDR3aa: CAWAGGHYGYTF

abundance: many
v_gene: TRBV20-1
CDR3aa: CSAKSSGGAYEQYF

abundance: -
v_gene: TRBV7-3
CDR3aa: CASSPSSGWNEQFF

abundance: few
v_gene: TRBV30
CDR3aa: CAWRGGFNQPQHF

abundance: few
v_gene: TRBV20-1
CDR3aa: CSASPGTGTGGYTF

abundance: few
v_gene: TRBV6-1
CDR3aa: CASSAPGQYQGYTF

abundance: few
v_gene: TRBV19
CDR3aa: CASSMRGNTEAFF

abundance: few
v_gene: TRBV4-1
CDR3aa: CASSHPSGMGGTGELFF

abundance: many
v_gene: TRBV28
CDR3aa: CASSFGNNGELFF

abundance: many
v_gene: TRBV29-1
CDR3aa: CSVTGRLGNTEAFF

abundance: -
v_gene: TRBV4-1
CDR3aa: CASSHVSGQLSYEQYF

abundance: -
v_gene: TRBV11-2
CDR3aa: CASSLDGIRYQETQYF